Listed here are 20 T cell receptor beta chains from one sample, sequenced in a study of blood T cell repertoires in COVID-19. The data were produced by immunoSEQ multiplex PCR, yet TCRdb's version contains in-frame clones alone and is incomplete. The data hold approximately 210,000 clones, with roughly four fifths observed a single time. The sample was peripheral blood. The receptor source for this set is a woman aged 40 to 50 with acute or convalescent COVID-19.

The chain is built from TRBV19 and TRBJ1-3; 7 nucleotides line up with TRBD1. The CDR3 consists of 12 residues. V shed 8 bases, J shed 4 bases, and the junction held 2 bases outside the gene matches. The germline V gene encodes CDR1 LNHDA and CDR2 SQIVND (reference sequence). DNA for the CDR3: TGTGCCAGTCGGGACAGAGGAAACACCATATATTTT. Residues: CASRDRGNTIYF.

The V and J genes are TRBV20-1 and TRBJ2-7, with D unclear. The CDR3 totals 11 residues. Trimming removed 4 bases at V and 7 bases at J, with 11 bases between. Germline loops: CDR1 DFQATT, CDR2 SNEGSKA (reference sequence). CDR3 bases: TGCAGTGCTAAGTTTGTCAGTGAGCAGTACTTC. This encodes CSAKFVSEQYF.

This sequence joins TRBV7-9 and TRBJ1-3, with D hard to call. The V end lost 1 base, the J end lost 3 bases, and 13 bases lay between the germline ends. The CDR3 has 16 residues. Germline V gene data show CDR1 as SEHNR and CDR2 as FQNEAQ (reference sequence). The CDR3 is CASSLVPGDVGNTIYF. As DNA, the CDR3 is TGTGCCAGCAGCTTAGTGCCAGGCGACGTTGGAAACACCATATATTTT.

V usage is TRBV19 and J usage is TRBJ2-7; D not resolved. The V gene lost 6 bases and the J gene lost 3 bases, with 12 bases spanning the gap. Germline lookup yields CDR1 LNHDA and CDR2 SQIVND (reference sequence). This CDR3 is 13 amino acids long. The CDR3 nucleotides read TGTGCCAGTAGCCCTACTCGAAACTACGAGCAGTACTTC. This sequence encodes CASSPTRNYEQYF.

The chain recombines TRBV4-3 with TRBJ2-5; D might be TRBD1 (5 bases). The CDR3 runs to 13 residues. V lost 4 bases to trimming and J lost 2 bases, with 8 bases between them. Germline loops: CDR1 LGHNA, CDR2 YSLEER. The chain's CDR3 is CASSPGIQETQYF. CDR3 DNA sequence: TGCGCCAGCAGCCCAGGGATTCAAGAGACCCAGTACTTC.

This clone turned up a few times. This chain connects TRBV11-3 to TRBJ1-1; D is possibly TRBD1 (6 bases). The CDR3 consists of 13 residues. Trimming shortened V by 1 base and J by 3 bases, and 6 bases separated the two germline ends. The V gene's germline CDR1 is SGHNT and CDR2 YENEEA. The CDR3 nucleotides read TGTGCCAGCAGCTTAGGACAGGACACTGAAGCTTTCTTT. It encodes CASSLGQDTEAFF.

CDR3 nucleotide sequence: TGCGCCAGCAGCTTGGTAGTAGCGGTGAGCACAGATACGCAGTATTTT. It specifies CASSLVVAVSTDTQYF. The chain recombines TRBV5-1 with TRBJ2-3; D perhaps matches TRBD2 (6 bases). The CDR3 contains 16 residues. Germline-derived CDR1 and CDR2 are SGHRS and YFSETQ. Trimming took off 0 bases at V and 0 bases at J, with 11 bases between the two ends.

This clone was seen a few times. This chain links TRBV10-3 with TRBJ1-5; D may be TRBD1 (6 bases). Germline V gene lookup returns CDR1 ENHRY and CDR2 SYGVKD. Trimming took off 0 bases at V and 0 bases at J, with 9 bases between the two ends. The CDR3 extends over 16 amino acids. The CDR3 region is CAISESGAVSNQPQHF. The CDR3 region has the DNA TGTGCCATCAGTGAGTCGGGGGCGGTTAGCAATCAGCCCCAGCATTTT.

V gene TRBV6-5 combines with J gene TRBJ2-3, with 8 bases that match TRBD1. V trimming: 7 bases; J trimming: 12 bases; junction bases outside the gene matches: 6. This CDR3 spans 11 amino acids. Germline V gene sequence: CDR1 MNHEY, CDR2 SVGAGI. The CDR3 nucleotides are TGTGCCAGCACGGGGGACAGGTTACAGTATTTT. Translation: CASTGDRLQYF.

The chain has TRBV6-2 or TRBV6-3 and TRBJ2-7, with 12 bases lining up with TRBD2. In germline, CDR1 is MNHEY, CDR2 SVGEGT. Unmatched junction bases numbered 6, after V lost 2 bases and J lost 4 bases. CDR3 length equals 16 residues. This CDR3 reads CASSYHRLAGEYEQYF. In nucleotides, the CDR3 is TGTGCCAGCAGTTACCACCGACTAGCGGGAGAGTACGAGCAGTACTTC.

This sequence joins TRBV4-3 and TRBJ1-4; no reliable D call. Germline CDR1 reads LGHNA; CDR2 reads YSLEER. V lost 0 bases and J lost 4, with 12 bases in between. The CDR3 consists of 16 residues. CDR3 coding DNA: TGCGCCAGCAGCCAAGAATGGAGATCCGATAATGAAAAACTGTTTTTT. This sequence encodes CASSQEWRSDNEKLFF.

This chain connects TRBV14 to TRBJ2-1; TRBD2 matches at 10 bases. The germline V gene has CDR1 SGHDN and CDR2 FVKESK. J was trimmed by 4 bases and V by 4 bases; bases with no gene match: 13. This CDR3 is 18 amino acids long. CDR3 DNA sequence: TGTGCCAGCAGCCTCCGAGGGGTAGCGGGAGGAGATTACAATGAGCAGTTCTTC. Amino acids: CASSLRGVAGGDYNEQFF. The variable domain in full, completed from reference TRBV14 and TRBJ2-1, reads EAGVTQFPSHSVIEKGQTVTLRCDPISGHDNLYWYRRVMGKEIKFLLHFVKESKQDESGMPNNRFLAERTGGTYSTLKVQPAELEDSGVYFCASSLRGVAGGDYNEQFFGPGTRLTVL.

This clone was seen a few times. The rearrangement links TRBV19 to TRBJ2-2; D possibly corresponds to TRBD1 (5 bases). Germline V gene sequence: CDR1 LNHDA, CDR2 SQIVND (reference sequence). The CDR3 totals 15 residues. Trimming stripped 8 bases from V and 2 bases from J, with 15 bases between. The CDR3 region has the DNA TGTGCCAGTGGCACAGGTTCTGATAACACCGGGGAGCTGTTTTTT. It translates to CASGTGSDNTGELFF.

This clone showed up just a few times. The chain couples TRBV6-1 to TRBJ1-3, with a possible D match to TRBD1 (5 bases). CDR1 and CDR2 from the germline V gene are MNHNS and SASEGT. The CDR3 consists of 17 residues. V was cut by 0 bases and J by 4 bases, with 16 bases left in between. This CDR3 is CASSEAPPGDGGNTIYF. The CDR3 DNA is TGTGCCAGCAGTGAAGCACCCCCGGGGGACGGCGGAAACACCATATATTTT.

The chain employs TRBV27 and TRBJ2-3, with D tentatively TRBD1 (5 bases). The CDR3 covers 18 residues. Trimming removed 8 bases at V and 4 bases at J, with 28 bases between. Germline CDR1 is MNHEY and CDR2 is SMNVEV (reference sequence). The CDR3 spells CASGPGSFELRLPDTQYF. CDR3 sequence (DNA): TGTGCCAGCGGCCCAGGGTCCTTCGAACTTCGCCTTCCAGATACGCAGTATTTT.

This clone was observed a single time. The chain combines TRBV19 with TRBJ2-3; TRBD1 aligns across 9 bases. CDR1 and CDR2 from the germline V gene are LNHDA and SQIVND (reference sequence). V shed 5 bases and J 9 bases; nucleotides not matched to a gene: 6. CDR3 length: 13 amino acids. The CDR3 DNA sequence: TGTGCCAGTAGTGGACAGGGGCCGAGCACGCAGTATTTT. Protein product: CASSGQGPSTQYF.

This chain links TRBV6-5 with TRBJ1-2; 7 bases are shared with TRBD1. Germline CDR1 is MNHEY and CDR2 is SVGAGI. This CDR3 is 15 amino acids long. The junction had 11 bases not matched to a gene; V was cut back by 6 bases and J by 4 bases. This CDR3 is CASRRDSTGAYGYTF. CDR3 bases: TGTGCCAGCAGGCGCGACTCAACAGGGGCCTATGGCTACACCTTC.

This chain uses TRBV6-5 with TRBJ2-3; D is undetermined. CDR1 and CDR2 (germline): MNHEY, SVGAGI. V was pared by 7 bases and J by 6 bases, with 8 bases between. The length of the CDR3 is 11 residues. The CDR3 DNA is TGTGCCAGCATGAGAGTGGATACGCAGTATTTT. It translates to CASMRVDTQYF.

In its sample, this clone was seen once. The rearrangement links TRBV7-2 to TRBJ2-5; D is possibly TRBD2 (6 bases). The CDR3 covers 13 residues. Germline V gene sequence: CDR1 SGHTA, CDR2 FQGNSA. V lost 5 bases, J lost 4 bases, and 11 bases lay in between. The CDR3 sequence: CASSLRDLETQYF. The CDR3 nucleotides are TGTGCCAGCAGCCTACGGGACTTAGAGACCCAGTACTTC.

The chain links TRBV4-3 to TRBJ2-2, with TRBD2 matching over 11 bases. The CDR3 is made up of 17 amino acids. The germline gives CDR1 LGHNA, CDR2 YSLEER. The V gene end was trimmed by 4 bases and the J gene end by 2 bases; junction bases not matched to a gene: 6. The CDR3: CASSRQGTSGNTGELFF. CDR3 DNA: TGCGCCAGCAGCCGGCAAGGGACTAGCGGCAACACCGGGGAGCTGTTTTTT.